One T cell receptor beta chain is described in this entry. What it binds is not known. These data originate in a study of shared clonotypes between healthy human individuals. V was trimmed by 1 base and J by 0 bases, leaving 9 bases between them. CDR1 and CDR2 from the germline V gene are MDHEN and SYDVKM. The CDR3 length is 15 residues. CD8 memory merged CD45RO+ cells and CCR7-negative CD45RA+ TemRA cells into one population. Findings and limits, study-wide: The sharing of around 5% of naive CD4 clonotypes was seen across a handful of donors. The donor pool, a small one, limited the genetic and exposure-history diversity represented.

Measured with immunoSEQ multiplex PCR; TCRdb has only the in-frame clones, and not every one. The sample comprises hundreds of thousands of clones, around 96% of which are singletons, and 0.32% rests with the top ten. The V gene is TRBV28, the J gene TRBJ1-1; unclear D gene. The receptor's source is a man aged 25 to 40 in good health. Sequencing was performed on memory CD8+ T cells sorted from blood. Subset defined: CD45RO+ cells pooled with CCR7-negative TemRA cells. The CDR3 is CASSLLTLMNTEAFF. CDR3 bases: TGTGCCAGCAGTTTATTGACACTAATGAACACTGAAGCTTTCTTT.